These 6 T cell receptor beta chains originate from one sample sequenced in a study of shared T cell receptors in the human thymus. Assay used: immunoSEQ multiplex PCR; TCRdb lists only in-frame clones, some missing. The data hold 700,000 to 750,000 clones, with approximately 85% observed a single time. The same sample was also studied in work on human thymus T cells.

Sequenced material: thymocytes. The origin of the receptors is a girl in the first two years of life with a congenital heart defect.

The chain links TRBV5-5 to TRBJ2-5; 7 positions agree with TRBD2. Germline V gene data show CDR1 as SGHKS and CDR2 as YYEKEE (reference sequence). V gave up 4 bases and J gave up 2 bases; unmatched junction bases: 11. This CDR3 region has 16 residues. The CDR3 bases are TGTGCCAGCAGCAAGGGTCGTCGAGCGGGGCAAGAGACCCAGTACTTC. Translating it yields CASSKGRRAGQETQYF.

The rearrangement uses TRBV28 and TRBJ1-1, with D unresolved. The germline V gene has CDR1 MDHEN and CDR2 SYDVKM. The CDR3 spans 13 residues. Trimming took 6 bases from V and 5 from J, leaving 13 bases between them. CDR3 in amino acids: CASSSASITEAFF. The CDR3 nucleotides read TGTGCCAGCAGCTCCGCGTCGATAACTGAAGCTTTCTTT.

This chain uses TRBV6-1 with TRBJ2-7; perhaps TRBD1 as D (5 bases). CDR1 and CDR2 from the germline V gene are MNHNS and SASEGT. V shed 1 base and J shed 3 bases, with 16 bases lying between them. The CDR3 length is 16 residues. The CDR3 nucleotides read TGTGCCAGCAGTGAAGTCCGCTTACAGGCGGACTACGAGCAGTACTTC. Its protein is CASSEVRLQADYEQYF.

This clone was picked up a small number of times. The chain couples TRBV6-6 to TRBJ1-1, with a weak D call TRBD1 (6 bases). Trimming pared 5 bases from V and 6 bases from J, leaving 10 bases between. Looked up from germline, CDR1 is MNHNY and CDR2 is SVGAGI (reference sequence). The CDR3 has 12 residues. This chain's CDR3 is CASSTGIPEAFF. The CDR3 bases are TGTGCCAGCAGTACAGGGATCCCTGAAGCTTTCTTT.

The chain couples TRBV2 to TRBJ2-5, with D perhaps TRBD1 (6 bases). CDR1 is SNHLY, CDR2 FYNNEI, per germline. The CDR3 sequence is 14 residues long. Trimming took off 3 bases at V and 5 bases at J, with 13 bases between the two ends. The CDR3 nucleotides read TGTGCCAGCAGTGAGGGTTGGGGGCCGGAGACCCAGTACTTC. This codes for CASSEGWGPETQYF. Complete variable domain (other parts from reference TRBV2 and TRBJ2-5): EPEVTQTPSHQVTQMGQEVILRCVPISNHLYFYWYRQILGQKVEFLVSFYNNEISEKSEIFDDQFSVERPDGSNFTLKIRSTKLEDSAMYFCASSEGWGPETQYFGPGTRLLVL.

The chain couples TRBV10-2 to TRBJ1-5; no clear D gene. Germline assignment: CDR1 WSHSY and CDR2 SAAADI. There are 12 residues in the CDR3. V shed 7 bases and J shed 0 bases, with 4 bases lying between them. The CDR3 DNA follows: TGCGCCAGCATTCATAGCAATCAGCCCCAGCATTTT. Amino acids: CASIHSNQPQHF.